This T cell receptor (beta chain) was profiled in a study of blood T cell repertoires in COVID-19. Study details: Samples of COVID-19 (acute and convalescent) were obtained from the United States, Italy and Spain. The cDNA or gDNA used as material had been derived from T cells, B-cell-depleted T cells, or PBMCs.

Original methodology: Reference gene primer amplification yielded estimated nucleated cell counts. This table comes from immunoSEQ multiplex PCR, and its TCRdb copy is limited to in-frame clones, with some not included. The V and J calls and clone size were taken over from that table, and D and trimming were inferred from the DNA. The profile shows roughly 500,000 clones, approximately 85% of them singletons. Germline lookup yields CDR1 KGHDR and CDR2 SFDVKD. This CDR3 has 16 residues. The V gene lost 3 bases and the J gene lost 4 bases, with 17 bases spanning the gap. This receptor was identified in a human donor in a cohort sampled during active COVID-19. The rearrangement joins TRBV24-1 to TRBJ1-2; D unclear. Input material: peripheral blood. The chain's CDR3 is CATSDAGSGLIYGYTF. CDR3 nucleotides: TGTGCCACCAGTGATGCCGGATCCGGACTCATCTATGGCTACACCTTC.